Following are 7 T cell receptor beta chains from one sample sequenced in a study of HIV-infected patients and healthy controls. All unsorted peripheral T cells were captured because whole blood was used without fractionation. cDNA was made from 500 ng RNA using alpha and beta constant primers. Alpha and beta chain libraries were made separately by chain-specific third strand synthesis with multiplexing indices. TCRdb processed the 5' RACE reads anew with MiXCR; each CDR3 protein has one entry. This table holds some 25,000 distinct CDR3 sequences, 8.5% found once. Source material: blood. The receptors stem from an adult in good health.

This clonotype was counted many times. In nucleotides, the CDR3 is TGCAGCGTTGCGATTGGGGGAAACACTGAAGCTTTCTTT. Encoded protein: CSVAIGGNTEAFF. The chain recombines TRBV29-1 with TRBJ1-1, with D perhaps matching TRBD1 (5 bases). The CDR3 sequence is 13 residues long. V was trimmed by 4 bases and J by 2 bases, leaving 11 bases between them. CDR1 is SQVTM, CDR2 ANQGSEA, per germline.

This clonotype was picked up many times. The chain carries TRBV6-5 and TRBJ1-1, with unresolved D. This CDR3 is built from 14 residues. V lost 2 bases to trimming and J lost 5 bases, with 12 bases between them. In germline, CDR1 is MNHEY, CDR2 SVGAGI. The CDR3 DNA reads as TGTGCCAGCAGTTACGGACGGTGGTCGACTGAAGCTTTCTTT. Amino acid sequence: CASSYGRWSTEAFF.

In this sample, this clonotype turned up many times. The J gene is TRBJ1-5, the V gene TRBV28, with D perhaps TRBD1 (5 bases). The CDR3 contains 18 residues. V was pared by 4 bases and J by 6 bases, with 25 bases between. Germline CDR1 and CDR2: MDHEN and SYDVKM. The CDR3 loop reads CASSWLMGDFQIGQPQHF. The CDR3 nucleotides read TGTGCCAGCAGTTGGCTTATGGGGGACTTCCAAATAGGTCAGCCCCAGCATTTT.

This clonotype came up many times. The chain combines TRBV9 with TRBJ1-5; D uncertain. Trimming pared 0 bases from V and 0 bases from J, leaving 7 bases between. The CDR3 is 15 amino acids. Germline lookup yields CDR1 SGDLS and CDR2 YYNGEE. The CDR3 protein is CASSVGGDSNQPQHF. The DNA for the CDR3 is TGTGCCAGCAGCGTAGGAGGAGATAGCAATCAGCCCCAGCATTTT.

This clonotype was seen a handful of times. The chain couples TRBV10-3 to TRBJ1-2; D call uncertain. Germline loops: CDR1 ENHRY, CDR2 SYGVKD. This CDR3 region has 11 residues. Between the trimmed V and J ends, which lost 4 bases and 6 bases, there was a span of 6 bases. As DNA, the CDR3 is TGTGCCATCAGTGTGAGGGATGGCTACACCTTC. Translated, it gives CAISVRDGYTF.

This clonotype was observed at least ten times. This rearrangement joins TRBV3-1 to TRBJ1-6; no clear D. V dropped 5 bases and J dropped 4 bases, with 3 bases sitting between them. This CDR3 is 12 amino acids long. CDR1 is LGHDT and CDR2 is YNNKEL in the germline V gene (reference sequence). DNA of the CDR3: TGTGCCAGCAGCACTTATAATTCACCCCTCCACTTT. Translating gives CASSTYNSPLHF. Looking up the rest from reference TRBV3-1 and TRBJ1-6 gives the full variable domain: DTAVSQTPKYLVTQMGNDKSIKCEQNLGHDTMYWYKQDSKKFLKIMFSYNNKELIINETVPNRFSPKSPDKAHLNLHINSLELGDSAVYFCASSTYNSPLHFGNGTRLTVT.

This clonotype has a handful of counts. CDR3 residues: CASSLTSSGNTIYF. DNA for the CDR3: TGCGCCAGCAGCTTGACAAGCTCTGGAAACACCATATATTTT. The V gene is TRBV5-1, the J gene TRBJ1-3; no reliable D call. Per the germline V gene, CDR1 is SGHRS and CDR2 is YFSETQ. This CDR3 has 14 residues. The ends were cut back, 1 base at V and 0 bases at J, with 5 bases in the middle.